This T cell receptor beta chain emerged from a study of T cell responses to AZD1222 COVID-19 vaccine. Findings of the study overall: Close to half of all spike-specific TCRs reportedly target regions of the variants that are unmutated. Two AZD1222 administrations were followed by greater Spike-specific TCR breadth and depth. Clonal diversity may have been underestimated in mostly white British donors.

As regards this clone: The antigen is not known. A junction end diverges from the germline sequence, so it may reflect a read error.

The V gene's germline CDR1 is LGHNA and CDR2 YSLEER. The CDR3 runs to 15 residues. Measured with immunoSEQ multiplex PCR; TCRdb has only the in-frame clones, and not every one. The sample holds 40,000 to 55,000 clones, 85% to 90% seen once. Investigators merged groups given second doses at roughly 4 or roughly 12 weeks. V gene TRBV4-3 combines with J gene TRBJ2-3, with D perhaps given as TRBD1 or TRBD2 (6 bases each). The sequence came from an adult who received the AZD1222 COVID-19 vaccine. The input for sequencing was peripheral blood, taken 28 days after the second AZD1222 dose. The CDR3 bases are TGCGCCAGCAGTCAAGTGTCCGGGGGCGAGGATACGCAGTATTTT. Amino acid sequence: CASSQVSGGEDTQYF.